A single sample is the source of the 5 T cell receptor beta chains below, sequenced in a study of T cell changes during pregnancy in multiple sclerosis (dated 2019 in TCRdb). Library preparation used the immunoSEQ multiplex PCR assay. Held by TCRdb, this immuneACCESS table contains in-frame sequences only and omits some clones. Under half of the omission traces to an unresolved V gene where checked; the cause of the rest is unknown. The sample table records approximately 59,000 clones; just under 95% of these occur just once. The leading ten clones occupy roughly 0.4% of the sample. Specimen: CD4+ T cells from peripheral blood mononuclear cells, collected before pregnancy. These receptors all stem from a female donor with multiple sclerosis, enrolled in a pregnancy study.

CDR3 sequence: CASSFRSGANVLTF. DNA for the CDR3: TGTGCCAGCAGTTTCAGGTCTGGGGCCAACGTCCTGACTTTC. The chain carries TRBV27 and TRBJ2-6; D remains ambiguous. CDR3 size: 14 residues. Deletions cut 3 bases from V and 1 base from J, with 4 bases between. The V gene's germline CDR1 is MNHEY and CDR2 SMNVEV (reference sequence).

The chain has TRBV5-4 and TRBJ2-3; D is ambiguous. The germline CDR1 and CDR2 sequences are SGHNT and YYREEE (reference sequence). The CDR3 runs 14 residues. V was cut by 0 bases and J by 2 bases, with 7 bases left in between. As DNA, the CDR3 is TGTGCCAGCAGCTTGGTTTCAGACACAGATACGCAGTATTTT. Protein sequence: CASSLVSDTDTQYF.

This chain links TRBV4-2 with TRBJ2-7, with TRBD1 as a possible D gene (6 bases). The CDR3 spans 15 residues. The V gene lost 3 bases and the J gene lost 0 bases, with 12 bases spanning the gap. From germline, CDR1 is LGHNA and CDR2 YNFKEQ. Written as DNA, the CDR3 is TGTGCCAGCAGCCACTCAGGACAGCTCTCCTACGAGCAGTACTTC. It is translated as CASSHSGQLSYEQYF.

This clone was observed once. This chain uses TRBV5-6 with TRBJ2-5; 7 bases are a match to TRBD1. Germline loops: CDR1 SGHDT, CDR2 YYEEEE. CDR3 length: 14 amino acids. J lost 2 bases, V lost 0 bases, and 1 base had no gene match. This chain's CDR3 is CASSLAGQQETQYF. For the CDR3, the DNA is TGTGCCAGCAGCTTGGCGGGACAGCAAGAGACCCAGTACTTC.

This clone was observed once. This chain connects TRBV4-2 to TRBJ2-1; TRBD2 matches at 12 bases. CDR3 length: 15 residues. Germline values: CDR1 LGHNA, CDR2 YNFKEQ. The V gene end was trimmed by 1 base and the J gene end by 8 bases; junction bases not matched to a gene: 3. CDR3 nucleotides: TGTGCCAGCAGCCAAGGACTAGCGGGAGTATATGAGCAGTTCTTC. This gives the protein CASSQGLAGVYEQFF.